This TCR beta chain was captured by sequencing in a study of vaccination effects on CD4 cells after COVID-19. About the research overall: Two-dose BNT162b2 or mRNA-1273 vaccination was given to participants. Samples were given by two convalescent patients 16 days and one week before vaccination. General study results and limits: Relatively few convalescent patients took part in the study, which had no early post-infection timepoints.

Sequencing used immunoSEQ multiplex PCR; TCRdb keeps in-frame clones, though not all of them. Here the sample spans around 30,000 clones, around 66% being singletons. This clone came up a few times. What it binds is unknown. V was trimmed by 0 bases and J by 1 base, leaving 25 bases between them. This CDR3 has 20 residues. Germline V gene data show CDR1 as LGHNA and CDR2 as YSLEER. Before sequencing took place, the ViraFEST assay used viral peptide pools to expand antigen-specific CD4+ T cells. Following 10 days of culture, CD4+ T cells were isolated. Confirmation by PCR established that the person had SARS-CoV-2 infection between March and December 2020. Replacing half the medium with IL-2 medium was done on days 3 and 7.

This sample comprised CD4+ T cells from PBMCs cultured with SARS-CoV-2 spike peptides, obtained before COVID-19 vaccination. The V and J genes are TRBV4-3 and TRBJ2-7; no definite D call. The receptor was derived from a human donor who had a prior SARS-CoV-2 infection. The CDR3 loop is CASSQDVIPTQALESYEQYF. CDR3 coding DNA: TGCGCCAGCAGCCAAGATGTGATCCCCACACAAGCCCTCGAATCCTACGAGCAGTACTTC.